Presented here are 8 T cell receptor beta chains from one specimen sequenced in a study of technical replicates of blood from several donors. Generated by immunoSEQ multiplex PCR, the TCRdb table keeps only in-frame clones and is missing some. The sample has some 49,000 clones; 90% to 95% are singletons. Sequencing was done on a sample of PBMCs. Receptors were obtained from a human donor in good health. Some clones in this sample may be carry-over from other donors' samples.

The rearrangement links TRBV4-2 to TRBJ2-5, with D possibly TRBD2 on 6 matching bases. The CDR3 is 15 amino acids. Germline assignment: CDR1 LGHNA and CDR2 YNFKEQ. Trimming left V 0 bases short and J 7 bases short, with 15 bases between. CDR3 loop: CASSQDKGLRGTQYF. In nucleotides, the CDR3 is TGTGCCAGCAGCCAAGATAAGGGACTGCGGGGGACCCAGTACTTC.

This chain joins TRBV27 and TRBJ2-3, with D perhaps TRBD1 (6 bases). The CDR3 covers 14 residues. Per the germline V gene, CDR1 is MNHEY and CDR2 is SMNVEV (reference sequence). Trimming stripped 5 bases from V and 5 bases from J, with 14 bases between. CDR3 DNA: TGTGCCAGCAGTCAGGGGCTCTACGGAGATACGCAGTATTTT. Translation: CASSQGLYGDTQYF.

The chain carries TRBV5-1 and TRBJ2-5; TRBD2 matches at 7 bases. The V gene's germline CDR1 is SGHRS and CDR2 YFSETQ. After removal of 0 bases from V and 2 bases from J, the junction contained 4 bases not matched to a gene. This CDR3 contains 15 residues. This CDR3 reads CASSLGRGLQETQYF. CDR3 nucleotides: TGCGCCAGCAGCTTGGGGCGGGGGTTGCAAGAGACCCAGTACTTC. Drawing the rest from reference TRBV5-1 and TRBJ2-5, the complete variable domain is KAGVTQTPRYLIKTRGQQVTLSCSPISGHRSVSWYQQTPGQGLQFLFEYFSETQRNKGNFPGRFSGRQFSNSRSEMNVSTLELGDSALYLCASSLGRGLQETQYFGPGTRLLVL.

The chain recombines TRBV30 with TRBJ1-4; TRBD1 agrees at 7 bases. This CDR3 has 15 amino acids. CDR1 is GTSNPN, CDR2 SVGIG, per germline (reference sequence). J gave up 6 bases and V 0 bases, and 7 bases lay outside the gene matches. CDR3 nucleotide sequence: TGTGCCTGGAGTGTCGGGGCAGGGGGATATGAAAAACTGTTTTTT. Amino acids: CAWSVGAGGYEKLFF.

Regarding this clone: One end of the junction does not line up with germline, which may come from a read error. The rearrangement links TRBV4-2 to TRBJ2-2, with 9 bases aligning to TRBD1. Germline CDR1 reads LGHNA; CDR2 reads YNFKEQ. This CDR3 has 17 residues. The CDR3 DNA reads TGTGCCAGCGGCCAGTCGTTGTTGGGACAGGGCACCGGGGAGCTGTTTTTT. It encodes CASGQSLLGQGTGELFF.

The rearrangement joins TRBV7-9 to TRBJ1-2; perhaps TRBD1 as D (6 bases). CDR3 length equals 13 residues. Germline lookup yields CDR1 SEHNR and CDR2 FQNEAQ (reference sequence). The V gene lost 1 base and the J gene lost 8 bases, with 11 bases spanning the gap. Written as DNA, the CDR3 is TGTGCCAGCAGCTTAGTAGGGGGTGAAGGCTACACCTTC. Translation: CASSLVGGEGYTF.

This clone showed up just once. The chain recombines TRBV5-1 with TRBJ1-4; perhaps TRBD1 as D (6 bases). This CDR3 is 14 amino acids long. V was trimmed by 4 bases and J by 14 bases, leaving 21 bases between them. Germline assignment: CDR1 SGHRS and CDR2 YFSETQ. The DNA for the CDR3 is TGCGCCAGCAGCCCGGGGACAAGGGGACTAGGGCTGTTTTTT. Translation gives CASSPGTRGLGLFF. Looking up the rest from reference TRBV5-1 and TRBJ1-4 gives the full variable domain: KAGVTQTPRYLIKTRGQQVTLSCSPISGHRSVSWYQQTPGQGLQFLFEYFSETQRNKGNFPGRFSGRQFSNSRSEMNVSTLELGDSALYLCASSPGTRGLGLFFGSGTQLSVL.

The chain joins TRBV27 to TRBJ2-7, with 9 positions matching TRBD1. The CDR3 has 14 residues. Germline CDR1 and CDR2: MNHEY and SMNVEV (reference sequence). V lost 5 bases, J lost 4 bases, and 6 bases stayed unmatched. Here the CDR3 reads CASSPTGQGYEQYF. CDR3 nucleotides: TGTGCCAGCAGTCCCACGGGACAGGGTTACGAGCAGTACTTC.